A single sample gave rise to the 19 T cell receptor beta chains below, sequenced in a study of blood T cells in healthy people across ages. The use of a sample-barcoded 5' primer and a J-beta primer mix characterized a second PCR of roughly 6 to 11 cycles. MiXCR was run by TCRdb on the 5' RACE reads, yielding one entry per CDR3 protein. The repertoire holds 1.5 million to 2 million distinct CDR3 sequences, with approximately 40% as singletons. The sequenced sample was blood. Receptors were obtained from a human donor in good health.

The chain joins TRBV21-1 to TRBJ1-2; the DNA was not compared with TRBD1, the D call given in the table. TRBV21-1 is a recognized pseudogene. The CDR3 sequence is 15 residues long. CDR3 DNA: TGTGCCAGCAGCAAAGTGGTAGAGGAGGGGGATGGCTACACCTTC. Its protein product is CASSKVVEEGDGYTF.

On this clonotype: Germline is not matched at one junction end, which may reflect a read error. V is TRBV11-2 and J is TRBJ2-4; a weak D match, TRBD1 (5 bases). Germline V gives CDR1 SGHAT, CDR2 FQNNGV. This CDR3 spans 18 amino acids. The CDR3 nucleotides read TGTGCCGGCAGCTCAACTCTCCGGACACGGCGTGCCTACAATGAGCAGTACTTC. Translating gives CAGSSTLRTRRAYNEQYF.

This CDR3 reads CASSPGQLSANYGYTF. The CDR3 region has the DNA TGCGCCAGCAGCCCGGGACAGCTTTCAGCTAACTATGGCTACACCTTC. The V gene is TRBV4-1, the J gene TRBJ1-2; 7 bases map to TRBD1. This CDR3 region has 16 residues. Unmatched junction bases numbered 8, after V lost 4 bases and J lost 0 bases. Germline V gene lookup returns CDR1 MGHRA and CDR2 YSYEKL.

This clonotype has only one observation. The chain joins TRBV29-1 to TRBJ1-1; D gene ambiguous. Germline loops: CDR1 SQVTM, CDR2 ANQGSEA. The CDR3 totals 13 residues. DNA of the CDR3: TGCAGTGTGGAGAGCACAATGAACACTGAAGCTTTCTTT. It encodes CSVESTMNTEAFF.

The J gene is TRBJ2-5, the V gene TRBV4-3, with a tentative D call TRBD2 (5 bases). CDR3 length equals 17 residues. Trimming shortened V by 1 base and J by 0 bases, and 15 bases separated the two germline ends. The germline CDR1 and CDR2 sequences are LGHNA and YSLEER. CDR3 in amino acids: CASSQAFIQADQETQYF. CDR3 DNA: TGCGCCAGCAGCCAAGCCTTTATCCAAGCGGACCAAGAGACCCAGTACTTC.

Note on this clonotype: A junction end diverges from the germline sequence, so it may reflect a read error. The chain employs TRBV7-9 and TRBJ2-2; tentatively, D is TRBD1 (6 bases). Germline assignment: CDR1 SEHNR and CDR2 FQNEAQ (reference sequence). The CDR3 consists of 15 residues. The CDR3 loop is CASSPGAGDTGERFF. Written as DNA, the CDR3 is TGTGCCAGCAGCCCCGGGGCAGGGGACACCGGGGAGCGGTTTTTT.

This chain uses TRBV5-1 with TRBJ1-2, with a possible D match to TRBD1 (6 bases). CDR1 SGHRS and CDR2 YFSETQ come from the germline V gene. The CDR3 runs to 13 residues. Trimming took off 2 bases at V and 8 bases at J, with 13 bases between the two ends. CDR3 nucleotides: TGCGCCAGCAGCTTCGAGGGGGAACAAGGCTACACCTTC. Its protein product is CASSFEGEQGYTF.

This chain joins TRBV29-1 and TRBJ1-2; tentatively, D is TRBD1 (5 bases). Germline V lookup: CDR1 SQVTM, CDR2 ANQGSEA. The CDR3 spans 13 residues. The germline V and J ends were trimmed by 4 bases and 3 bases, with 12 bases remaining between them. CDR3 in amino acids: CSVGEGDDYGYTF. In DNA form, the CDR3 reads TGCAGCGTTGGGGAAGGGGACGACTATGGCTACACCTTC. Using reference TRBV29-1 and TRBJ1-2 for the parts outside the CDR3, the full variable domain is SAVISQKPSRDICQRGTSLTIQCQVDSQVTMMFWYRQQPGQSLTLIATANQGSEATYESGFVIDKFPISRPNLTFSTLTVSNMSPEDSSIYLCSVGEGDDYGYTFGSGTRLTVV.

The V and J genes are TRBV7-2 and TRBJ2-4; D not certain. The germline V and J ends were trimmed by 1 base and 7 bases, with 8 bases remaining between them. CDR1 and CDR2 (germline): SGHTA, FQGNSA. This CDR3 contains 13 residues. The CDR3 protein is CASSLEGWNIQYF. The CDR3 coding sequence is TGTGCCAGCAGCTTAGAAGGGTGGAACATTCAGTACTTC.

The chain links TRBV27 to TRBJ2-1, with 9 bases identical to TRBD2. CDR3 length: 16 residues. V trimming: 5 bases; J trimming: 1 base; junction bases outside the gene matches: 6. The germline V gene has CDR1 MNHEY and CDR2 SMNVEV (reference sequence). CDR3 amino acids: CASSTLAGNSYNEQFF. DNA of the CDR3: TGTGCCAGCAGTACCCTAGCGGGGAATTCCTACAATGAGCAGTTCTTC.

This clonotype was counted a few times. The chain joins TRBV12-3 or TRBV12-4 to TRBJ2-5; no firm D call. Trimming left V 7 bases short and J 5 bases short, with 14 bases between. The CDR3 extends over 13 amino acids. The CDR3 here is CASTLYDRETQYF. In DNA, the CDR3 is TGTGCCAGCACCCTTTACGATAGGGAGACCCAGTACTTC.

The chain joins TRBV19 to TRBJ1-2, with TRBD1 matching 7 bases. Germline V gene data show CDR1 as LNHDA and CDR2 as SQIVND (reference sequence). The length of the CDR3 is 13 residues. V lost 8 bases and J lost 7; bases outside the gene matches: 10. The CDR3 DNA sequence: TGTGCCAGTCGCAACCGGGACAGTATTGGCTACACCTTC. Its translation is CASRNRDSIGYTF.

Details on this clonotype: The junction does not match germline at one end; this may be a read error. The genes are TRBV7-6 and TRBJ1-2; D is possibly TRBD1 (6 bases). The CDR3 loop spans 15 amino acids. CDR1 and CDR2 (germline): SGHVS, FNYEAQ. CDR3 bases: TGTGTCAGCAGCGTGGGGGGCAGGGCTAACTATGGCTACACCTTC. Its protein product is CVSSVGGRANYGYTF.

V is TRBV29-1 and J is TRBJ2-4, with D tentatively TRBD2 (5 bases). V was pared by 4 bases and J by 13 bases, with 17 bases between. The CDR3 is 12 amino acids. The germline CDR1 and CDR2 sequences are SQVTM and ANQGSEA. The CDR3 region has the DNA TGCAGCGTTGTCGGGAACTCAAACAAGCAGTACTTC. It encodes CSVVGNSNKQYF. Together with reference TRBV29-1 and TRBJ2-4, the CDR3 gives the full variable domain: SAVISQKPSRDICQRGTSLTIQCQVDSQVTMMFWYRQQPGQSLTLIATANQGSEATYESGFVIDKFPISRPNLTFSTLTVSNMSPEDSSIYLCSVVGNSNKQYFGAGTRLSVL.

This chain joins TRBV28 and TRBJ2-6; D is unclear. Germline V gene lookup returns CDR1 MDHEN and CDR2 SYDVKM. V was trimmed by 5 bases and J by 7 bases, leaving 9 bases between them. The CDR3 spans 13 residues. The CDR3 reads CASSPYFANVLTF. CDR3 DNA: TGTGCCAGCAGTCCGTACTTCGCCAACGTCCTGACTTTC.

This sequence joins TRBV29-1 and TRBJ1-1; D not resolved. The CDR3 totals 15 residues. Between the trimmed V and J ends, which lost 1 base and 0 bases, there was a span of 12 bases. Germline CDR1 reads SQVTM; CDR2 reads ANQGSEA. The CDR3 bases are TGCAGCGTTGAAGGATCCCAGAACATGAACACTGAAGCTTTCTTT. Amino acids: CSVEGSQNMNTEAFF. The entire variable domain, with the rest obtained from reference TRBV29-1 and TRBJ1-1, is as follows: SAVISQKPSRDICQRGTSLTIQCQVDSQVTMMFWYRQQPGQSLTLIATANQGSEATYESGFVIDKFPISRPNLTFSTLTVSNMSPEDSSIYLCSVEGSQNMNTEAFFGQGTRLTVV.

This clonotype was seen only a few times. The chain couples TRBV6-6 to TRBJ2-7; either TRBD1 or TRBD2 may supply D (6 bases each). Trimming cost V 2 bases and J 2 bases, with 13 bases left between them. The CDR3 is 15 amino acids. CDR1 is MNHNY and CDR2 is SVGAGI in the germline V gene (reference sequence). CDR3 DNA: TGTGCCAGCAGTTACGGGTGGGGGGCCACCTACGAGCAGTACTTC. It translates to CASSYGWGATYEQYF.

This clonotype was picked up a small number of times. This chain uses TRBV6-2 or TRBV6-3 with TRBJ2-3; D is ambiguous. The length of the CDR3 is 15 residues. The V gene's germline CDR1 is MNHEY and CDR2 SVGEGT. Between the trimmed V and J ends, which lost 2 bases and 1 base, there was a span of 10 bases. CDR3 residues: CASSYLVWGTDTQYF. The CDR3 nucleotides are TGTGCCAGCAGTTACCTCGTGTGGGGCACAGATACGCAGTATTTT.

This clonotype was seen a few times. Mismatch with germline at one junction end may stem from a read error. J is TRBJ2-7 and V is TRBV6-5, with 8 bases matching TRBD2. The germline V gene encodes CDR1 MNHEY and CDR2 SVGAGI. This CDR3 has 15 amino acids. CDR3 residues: CASSPDTGGSFEQYF. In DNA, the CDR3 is TGTGCCAGCAGCCCCGACACGGGGGGGTCCTTCGAGCAGTACTTC.